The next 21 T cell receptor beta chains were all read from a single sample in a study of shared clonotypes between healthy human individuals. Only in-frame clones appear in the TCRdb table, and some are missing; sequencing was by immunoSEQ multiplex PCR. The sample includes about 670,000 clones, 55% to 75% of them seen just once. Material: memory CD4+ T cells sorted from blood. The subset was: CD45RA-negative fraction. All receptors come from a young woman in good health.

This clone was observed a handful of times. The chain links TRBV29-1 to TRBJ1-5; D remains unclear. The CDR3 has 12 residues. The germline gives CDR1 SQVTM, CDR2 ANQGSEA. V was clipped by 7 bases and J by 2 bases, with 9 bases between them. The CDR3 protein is CSAIWGNQPQHF. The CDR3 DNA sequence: TGCAGCGCTATCTGGGGCAATCAGCCCCAGCATTTT.

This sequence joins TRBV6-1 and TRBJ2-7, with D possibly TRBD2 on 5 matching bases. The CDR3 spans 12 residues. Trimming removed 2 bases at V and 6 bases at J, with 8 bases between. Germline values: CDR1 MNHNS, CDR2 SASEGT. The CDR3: CASSERGLEQYF. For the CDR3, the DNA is TGTGCCAGCAGTGAACGGGGTCTCGAGCAGTACTTC.

CDR3 region: CASTIGLAGQETQYF. CDR3 coding DNA: TGTGCCAGCACCATCGGACTAGCGGGACAAGAGACCCAGTACTTC. The V and J genes are TRBV2 and TRBJ2-5; 12 bases are a match to TRBD2. Germline values: CDR1 SNHLY, CDR2 FYNNEI. Trimming removed 7 bases from V and 2 bases from J; junction bases left unmatched: 5. This CDR3 has 15 residues.

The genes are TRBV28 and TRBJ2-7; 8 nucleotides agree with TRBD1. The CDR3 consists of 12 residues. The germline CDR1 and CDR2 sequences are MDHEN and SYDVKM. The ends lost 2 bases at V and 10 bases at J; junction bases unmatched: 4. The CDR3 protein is CASSLQGAIQYF. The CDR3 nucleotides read TGTGCCAGCAGTTTACAGGGGGCCATCCAGTACTTC.

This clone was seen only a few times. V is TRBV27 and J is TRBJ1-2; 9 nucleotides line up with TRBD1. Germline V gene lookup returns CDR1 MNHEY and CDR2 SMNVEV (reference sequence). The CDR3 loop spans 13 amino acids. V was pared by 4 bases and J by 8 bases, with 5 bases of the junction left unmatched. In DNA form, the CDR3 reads TGTGCCAGCAGTTCACAGGGGGCAGGGGGCTACACCTTC. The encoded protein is CASSSQGAGGYTF.

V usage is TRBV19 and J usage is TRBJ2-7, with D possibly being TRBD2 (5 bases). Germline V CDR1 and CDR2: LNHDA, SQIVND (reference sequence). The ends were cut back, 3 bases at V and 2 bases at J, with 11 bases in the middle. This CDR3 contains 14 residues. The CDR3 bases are TGTGCCAGTAGTATTTCGGGGAATCCCTACGAGCAGTACTTC. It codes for CASSISGNPYEQYF.

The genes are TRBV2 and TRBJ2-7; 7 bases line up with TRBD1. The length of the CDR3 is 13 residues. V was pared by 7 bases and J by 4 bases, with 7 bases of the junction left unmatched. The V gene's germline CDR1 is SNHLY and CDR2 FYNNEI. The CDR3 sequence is CASKGTDEYEQYF. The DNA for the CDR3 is TGTGCCAGCAAGGGGACAGATGAGTACGAGCAGTACTTC. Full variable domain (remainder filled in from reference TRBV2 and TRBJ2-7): EPEVTQTPSHQVTQMGQEVILRCVPISNHLYFYWYRQILGQKVEFLVSFYNNEISEKSEIFDDQFSVERPDGSNFTLKIRSTKLEDSAMYFCASKGTDEYEQYFGPGTRLTVT.

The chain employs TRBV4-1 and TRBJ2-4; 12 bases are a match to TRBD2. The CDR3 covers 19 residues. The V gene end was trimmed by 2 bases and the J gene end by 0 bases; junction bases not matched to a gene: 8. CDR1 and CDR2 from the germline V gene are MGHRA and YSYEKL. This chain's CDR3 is CASSQRTSGVLLAKNIQYF. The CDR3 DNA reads TGCGCCAGCAGCCAAAGGACTAGCGGGGTCCTTCTAGCCAAAAACATTCAGTACTTC.

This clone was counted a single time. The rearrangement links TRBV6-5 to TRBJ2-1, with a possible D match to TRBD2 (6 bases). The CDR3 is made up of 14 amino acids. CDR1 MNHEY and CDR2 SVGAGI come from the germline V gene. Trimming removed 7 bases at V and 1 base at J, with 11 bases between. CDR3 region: CASTRGTSYNEQFF. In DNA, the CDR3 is TGTGCCAGCACCCGAGGGACTTCCTACAATGAGCAGTTCTTC.

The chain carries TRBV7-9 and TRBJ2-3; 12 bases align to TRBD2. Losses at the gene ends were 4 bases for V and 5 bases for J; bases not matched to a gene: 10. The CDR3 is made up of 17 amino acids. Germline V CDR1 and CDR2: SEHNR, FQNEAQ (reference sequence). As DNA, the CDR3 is TGTGCCAGCAGCTCAAGCTGGACTAGCGGGATTGTAGATACGCAGTATTTT. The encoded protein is CASSSSWTSGIVDTQYF.

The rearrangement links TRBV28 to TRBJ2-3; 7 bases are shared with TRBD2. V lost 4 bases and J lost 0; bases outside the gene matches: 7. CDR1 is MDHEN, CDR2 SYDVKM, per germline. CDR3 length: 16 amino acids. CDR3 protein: CASSSSASGSTDTQYF. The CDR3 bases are TGTGCCAGCAGTTCTAGCGCTAGCGGAAGCACAGATACGCAGTATTTT.

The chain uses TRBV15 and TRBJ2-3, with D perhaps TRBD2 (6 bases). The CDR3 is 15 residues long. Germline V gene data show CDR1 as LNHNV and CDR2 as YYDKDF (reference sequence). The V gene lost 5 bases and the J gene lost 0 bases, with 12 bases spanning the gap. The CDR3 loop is CATSEAGLSTDTQYF. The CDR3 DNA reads TGTGCCACCAGCGAAGCGGGTCTTAGCACAGATACGCAGTATTTT. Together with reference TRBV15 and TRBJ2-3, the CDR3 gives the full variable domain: DAMVIQNPRYQVTQFGKPVTLSCSQTLNHNVMYWYQQKSSQAPKLLFHYYDKDFNNEADTPDNFQSRRPNTSFCFLDIRSPGLGDTAMYLCATSEAGLSTDTQYFGPGTRLTVL.

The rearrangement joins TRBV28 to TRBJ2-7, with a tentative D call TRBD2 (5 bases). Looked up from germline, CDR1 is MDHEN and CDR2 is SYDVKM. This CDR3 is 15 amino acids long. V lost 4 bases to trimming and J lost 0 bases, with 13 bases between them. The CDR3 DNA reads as TGTGCCAGCAGTTATTTTGGGAGTATCTCCTACGAGCAGTACTTC. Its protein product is CASSYFGSISYEQYF.

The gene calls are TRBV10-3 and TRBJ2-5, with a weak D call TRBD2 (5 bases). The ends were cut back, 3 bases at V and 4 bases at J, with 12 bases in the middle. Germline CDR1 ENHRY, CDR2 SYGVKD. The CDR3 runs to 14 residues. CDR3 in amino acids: CAISDAAAGETQYF. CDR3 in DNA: TGTGCCATCAGTGACGCCGCCGCGGGAGAGACCCAGTACTTC.

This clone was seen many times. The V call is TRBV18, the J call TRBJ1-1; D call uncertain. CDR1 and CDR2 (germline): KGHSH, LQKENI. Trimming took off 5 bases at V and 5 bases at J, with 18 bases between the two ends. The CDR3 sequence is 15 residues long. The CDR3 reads CASSGSWGSGTEAFF. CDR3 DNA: TGTGCCAGCTCAGGTTCTTGGGGTTCAGGTACTGAAGCTTTCTTT.

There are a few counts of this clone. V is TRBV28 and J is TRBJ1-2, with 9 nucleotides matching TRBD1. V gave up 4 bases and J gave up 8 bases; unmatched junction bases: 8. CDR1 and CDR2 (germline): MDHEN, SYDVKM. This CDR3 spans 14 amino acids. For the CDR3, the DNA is TGTGCCAGCAGTTCCGGGACAGGGAGCGTAGGCTACACCTTC. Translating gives CASSSGTGSVGYTF.

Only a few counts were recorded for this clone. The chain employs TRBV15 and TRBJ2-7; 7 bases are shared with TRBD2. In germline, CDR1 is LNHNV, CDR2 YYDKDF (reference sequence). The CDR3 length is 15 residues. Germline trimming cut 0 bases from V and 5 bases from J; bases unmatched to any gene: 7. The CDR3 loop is CATSRDSAGENEQYF. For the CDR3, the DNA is TGTGCCACCAGCAGAGATTCGGCGGGAGAGAACGAGCAGTACTTC.

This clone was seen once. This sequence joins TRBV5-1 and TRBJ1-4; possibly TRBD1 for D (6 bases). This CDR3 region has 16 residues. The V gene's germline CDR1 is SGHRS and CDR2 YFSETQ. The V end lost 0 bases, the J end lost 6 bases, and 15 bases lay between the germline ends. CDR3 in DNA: TGCGCCAGCAGCTTGGCCGGGGGCAGGAGGGATGAAAAACTGTTTTTT. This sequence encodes CASSLAGGRRDEKLFF.

The CDR3 DNA is TGTGCCAGTAGTATTGACCCACTCTCCTACAATGAGCAGTTCTTC. Protein product: CASSIDPLSYNEQFF. The rearrangement links TRBV19 to TRBJ2-1; D is undetermined. CDR1 LNHDA and CDR2 SQIVND come from the germline V gene (reference sequence). V gave up 3 bases and J gave up 0 bases, with 9 bases separating them. The CDR3 runs to 15 residues.

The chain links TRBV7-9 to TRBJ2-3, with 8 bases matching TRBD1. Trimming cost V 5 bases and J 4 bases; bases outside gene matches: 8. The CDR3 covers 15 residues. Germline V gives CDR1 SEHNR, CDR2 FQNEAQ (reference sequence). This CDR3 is CASSPLTGVADTQYF. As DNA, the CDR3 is TGTGCCAGCAGCCCCCTGACAGGGGTTGCAGATACGCAGTATTTT.

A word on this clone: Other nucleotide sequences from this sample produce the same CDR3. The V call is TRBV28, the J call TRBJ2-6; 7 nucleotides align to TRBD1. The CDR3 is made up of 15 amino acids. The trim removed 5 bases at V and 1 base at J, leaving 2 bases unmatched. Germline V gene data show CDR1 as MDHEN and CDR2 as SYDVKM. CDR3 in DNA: TGTGCCAGCAGTCCGACAGGGTCTGGGGCCAACGTCCTGACTTTC. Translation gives CASSPTGSGANVLTF.